This is a list of T cell receptor beta chains from one sample in a study of T cell responses to AZD1222 COVID-19 vaccine. The table came from immunoSEQ multiplex PCR; TCRdb's copy has only in-frame clones and leaves some out. The data contain roughly 170,000 clones, approximately 90% of them seen just once; the ten biggest clones take up approximately 2.9%. Sequences were derived from peripheral blood, sampled on day 0 of AZD1222 vaccination. These receptors were obtained from an adult in good health. Both conserved end residues are part of each CDR3. A D gene is named only where the DNA matches it firmly. Rows give clone size only sometimes, using once, few, many, or a class for an expanded clone.

TRBV6-2/TRBV6-3,.,.,TRBJ1-1,TGTGCCAGCAGTTACTCGATGGCAGGGGTGACCAACACTGAAGCTTTCTTT,CASSYSMAGVTNTEAFF
TRBV5-1,TRBD1,once,TRBJ1-2,TGCGCCAGCAGCCACGGGACAGGGAGGACCTATGGCTACACCTTC,CASSHGTGRTYGYTF
TRBV6-5,.,.,TRBJ1-4,TGTGCCAGCAGCTGGGGTCGGATGGGTGAAAAACTGTTTTTT,CASSWGRMGEKLFF
TRBV4-2,.,.,TRBJ2-1,TGTGCCAGCAGCCAACGGGGCCGGGGGAATGAGCAGTTCTTC,CASSQRGRGNEQFF
TRBV7-2,TRBD2,.,TRBJ2-1,TGTGCCAGCAGCTTACGCCCCAGCGGGGGCAATGAGCAGTTCTTC,CASSLRPSGGNEQFF
TRBV7-2,TRBD2,.,TRBJ2-1,TGTGCCAGCAGCCCGCGGGGGGGCTGGAACAATGAGCAGTTCTTC,CASSPRGGWNNEQFF
TRBV7-9,.,.,TRBJ1-2,TGTGCCAGCAGCCCGGACGGTTATGGCTACACCTTC,CASSPDGYGYTF
TRBV9,TRBD2,.,TRBJ2-3,TGTGCCAGCAGCCTAGGGACTAGGGCGCAGTATTTT,CASSLGTRAQYF
TRBV27,TRBD2,once,TRBJ2-2,TGTGCCAGCAGTCGACGACTAGCGGGGGACGGGGAGCTGTTTTTT,CASSRRLAGDGELFF
TRBV19,.,once,TRBJ2-3,TGTGCCAGTAGTATTGGGGGGCCGGGGGATACGCAGTATTTT,CASSIGGPGDTQYF
TRBV19,.,.,TRBJ1-5,TGTGCCAGTAGTATAACTGGCAGGGGAAGCAATCAGCCCCAGCATTTT,CASSITGRGSNQPQHF
TRBV6-5,.,.,TRBJ2-7,TGTGCCAGCAGTCTCCGGGGCCCAGGCGAGCAGTACTTC,CASSLRGPGEQYF
TRBV4-2,.,.,TRBJ2-7,TGTGCCAGCAGCCAAGAGGGGGGCACCTACGAGCAGTACTTC,CASSQEGGTYEQYF
TRBV5-4,.,.,TRBJ2-3,TGTGCCAGCCGCCCCGGGGGCGGACCCCCAGATACGCAGTATTTT,CASRPGGGPPDTQYF
TRBV7-9,.,.,TRBJ1-1,TGTGCCAGCAGCTTAGCAGGGGCGGGGAACACTGAAGCTTTCTTT,CASSLAGAGNTEAFF
TRBV29-1,.,.,TRBJ2-7,TGCAGCGTTGAAAAGACAGATAGCTCCTACGAGCAGTACTTC,CSVEKTDSSYEQYF
TRBV7-9,TRBD1,.,TRBJ1-1,TGTGCCAGCAGCCTAGGACAGGGGGTCACTGAAGCTTTCTTT,CASSLGQGVTEAFF
TRBV29-1,.,.,TRBJ2-4,TGCAGCGTTGAAGGTGGGGACAAAAACATTCAGTACTTC,CSVEGGDKNIQYF
TRBV20-1,.,.,TRBJ2-7,TGCAGTGCTAGTGGGGTGGGCCTCTCCTACGAGCAGTACTTC,CSASGVGLSYEQYF
TRBV29-1,.,.,TRBJ1-1,TGCAGCGTCCTCCGGGACGGAAACACTGAAGCTTTCTTT,CSVLRDGNTEAFF
TRBV5-1,.,.,TRBJ1-2,TGCGCCAGCAGTTCCCGGGACACCTATGGCTACACCTTC,CASSSRDTYGYTF
TRBV15,.,.,TRBJ1-1,TGTGCCACCAGCATAGGGTCGAGCGCTGAAGCTTTCTTT,CATSIGSSAEAFF
TRBV6-5,.,.,TRBJ2-7,TGTGCCAGCAGTCGACAGTACGCGAAATACGAGCAGTACTTC,CASSRQYAKYEQYF
TRBV5-5,.,.,TRBJ2-1,TGTGCCAGCAGCTTGTCCCGGGGTTACAATGAGCAGTTCTTC,CASSLSRGYNEQFF
TRBV6-2/TRBV6-3,.,.,TRBJ1-2,TGTGCCAGCAGTTACGCGGGGCACTATGGCTACACCTTC,CASSYAGHYGYTF
TRBV7-2,TRBD1,.,TRBJ1-2,TGTGCCAGCAGAGACGACAGGGTCCATGGCTACACCTTC,CASRDDRVHGYTF
TRBV9,.,.,TRBJ2-5,TGTGCCAGCAGCGTAGTTGGGGAGACCCAGTACTTC,CASSVVGETQYF
TRBV27,.,.,TRBJ2-2,TGTGCCAGCAGAAGACAGGCCAACACCGGGGAGCTGTTTTTT,CASRRQANTGELFF
TRBV9,.,.,TRBJ2-7,TGTGCCAGCAGTGGGACCACCCTGGGTGGCGAGCAGTACTTC,CASSGTTLGGEQYF
TRBV5-1,.,.,TRBJ2-5,TGCGCCAGCAGCTTGGAAGGCCGGGGGCAAGAGACCCAGTACTTC,CASSLEGRGQETQYF
TRBV29-1,.,.,TRBJ2-5,TGCAGCGGACTAGTGCGCGAGACCCAGTACTTC,CSGLVRETQYF
TRBV7-6,.,.,TRBJ2-2,TGTGCCAGCAGCTTAGTTAGTGACACCGGGGAGCTGTTTTTT,CASSLVSDTGELFF
TRBV13,.,.,TRBJ2-1,TGTGCCAGCAGCTTGAGTCTCGGAAATGAGCAGTTCTTC,CASSLSLGNEQFF
TRBV9,.,.,TRBJ2-5,TGTGCCAGCAGCCCGTTCGGTGAGACCCAGTACTTC,CASSPFGETQYF
TRBV6-2/TRBV6-3,TRBD1,.,TRBJ1-2,TGTGCCAGCAGTCTCCTGAGCCGGACAGGTTCCGGCTACACCTTC,CASSLLSRTGSGYTF
TRBV9,.,.,TRBJ2-7,TGTGCCAGCAGCGTAAGGTTAGGGAGTGAGCAGTACTTC,CASSVRLGSEQYF
TRBV20-1,.,.,TRBJ1-2,TGCAGTGCCCCCAAACCCCATGGCTACACCTTC,CSAPKPHGYTF
TRBV7-9,.,.,TRBJ1-2,TGTGCCAGCAGCTTTTCTATAGGTCAGCTTAACTATGGCTACACCTTC,CASSFSIGQLNYGYTF
TRBV25-1,.,.,TRBJ1-2,TGTGCCAGCAGTGAATGGGGGGATTTGGGCTATGGCTACACCTTC,CASSEWGDLGYGYTF
TRBV9,TRBD2,.,TRBJ2-1,TGTGCCAGCAGCCCCGAACCCGGGGGGGCTAATGAGCAGTTCTTC,CASSPEPGGANEQFF
TRBV3-1/TRBV3-2,.,.,TRBJ1-5,TGTGCCAGCAGCCAGGGGGCAAATCAGCCCCAGCATTTT,CASSQGANQPQHF
TRBV7-2,.,.,TRBJ2-4,TGTGCCAGCAGCTTAGGGGCGGGCCAGACCAAAAACATTCAGTACTTC,CASSLGAGQTKNIQYF
TRBV9,TRBD2,.,TRBJ2-3,TGTGCCAGCAGCGCTGAGCGGGGGGGTGTCACAGATACGCAGTATTTT,CASSAERGGVTDTQYF
TRBV7-3,TRBD2,.,TRBJ2-5,TGTGCCAGCAGCTTAACGGGCGGACTAGGCGAGACCCAGTACTTC,CASSLTGGLGETQYF
TRBV12-3/TRBV12-4,.,.,TRBJ1-2,TGTGCCAGCAGTTGGGGGGGAGGCTACACCTTC,CASSWGGGYTF
TRBV5-4,TRBD2,.,TRBJ2-7,TGTGCCAGCAGCTTCAGCGGGGGAGCCACCTACGAGCAGTACTTC,CASSFSGGATYEQYF